The source of this T cell receptor (beta chain) is a study of blood T cell repertoires in COVID-19. Study context: The study drew acute and convalescent COVID-19 samples from the United States, Italy and Spain. The cDNA or gDNA used as material had been derived from T cells, B-cell-depleted T cells, or PBMCs.

The V segment lost 6 bases and the J segment 7 bases; nucleotides outside the gene matches: 14. Germline values: CDR1 MNHEY, CDR2 SVGAGI. The CDR3 contains 15 residues. In the original processing: Reference gene primer amplification yielded estimated nucleated cell counts. TCRdb keeps only in-frame clones here, not all; method: immunoSEQ multiplex PCR. V and J calls and clone size are given by that table; D and trimming were obtained from the DNA. The table shows approximately 110,000 clones, with 86% occurring only once. This TCR came from a man aged 40-55 years with acute or convalescent COVID-19. Sequencing used peripheral blood. The chain combines TRBV6-5 with TRBJ1-2; 7 bases align to TRBD1. The CDR3 sequence: CASSRGLEGAVGYTF. The CDR3 nucleotides are TGTGCCAGCAGCCGGGGGTTGGAGGGGGCCGTTGGCTACACCTTC.